This TCR beta chain was captured by sequencing in a study of blood T cells in healthy people across ages. Through a sample-barcoded 5' primer and a J-beta primer mix, a second PCR was run for roughly 7 to 12 cycles. TCRdb processed the 5' RACE reads anew with MiXCR; each CDR3 protein has one entry. The sample consists of roughly 900,000 distinct CDR3 sequences, about 44% of them appearing once. Turning to this clonotype: Its target is not known.

The donors, all healthy, were Caucasians living in Russia, aged roughly 6 to 100. Extracted total RNA amounted to at least 5.5 micrograms for each sample. CDR1 and CDR2 from the germline V gene are SGHKS and YYEKEE (reference sequence). Trimming cost V 0 bases and J 5 bases, with 11 bases left between them. This CDR3 comprises 14 residues. Study-wide findings and caveats: Per million T cells, TCR beta diversity dropped about linearly as age rose.

The sequencing sample was made of blood. This clonotype was obtained from a man aged 30-40 years in good health. The rearrangement uses TRBV5-5 and TRBJ1-2; D ambiguous. The CDR3 DNA sequence: TGTGCCAGCAGCTTGGAACCAGTGGCGTATGGCTACACCTTC. Translating it yields CASSLEPVAYGYTF.